These 16 T cell receptor beta chains were all obtained from the same sample, sequenced in a study of blood T cell repertoires in COVID-19. Assay: immunoSEQ multiplex PCR; the TCRdb copy retains only in-frame clones and omits some. The table includes roughly 100,000 clones, approximately 86% detected once. The sample consisted of peripheral blood. Receptors were obtained from a man aged 50 to 60 with active or convalescent COVID-19.

The chain recombines TRBV19 with TRBJ2-7; a possible D gene is TRBD2 (6 bases). The CDR3 runs to 12 residues. Germline loops: CDR1 LNHDA, CDR2 SQIVND (reference sequence). V was trimmed by 4 bases and J by 6 bases, leaving 10 bases between them. This CDR3 is CASSTTAGEQYV. CDR3 nucleotides: TGTGCCAGTAGTACGACAGCGGGCGAGCAGTACGTC.

The V and J genes are TRBV6-2 or TRBV6-3 and TRBJ1-4, with TRBD1 matching over 7 bases. The junction had 3 bases not matched to a gene; V was cut back by 6 bases and J by 2 bases. Germline V lookup: CDR1 MNHEY, CDR2 SVGEGT. The CDR3 length is 14 residues. CDR3 amino acids: CASSSDRTNEKLFF. The DNA of the CDR3 is TGTGCCAGCAGCTCGGACAGGACTAATGAAAAACTGTTTTTT.

The rearrangement joins TRBV28 to TRBJ2-4, with TRBD1 identical over 7 bases. The CDR3 loop spans 14 amino acids. The V segment lost 6 bases and the J segment 6 bases; nucleotides outside the gene matches: 8. The germline V gene has CDR1 MDHEN and CDR2 SYDVKM. The CDR3 loop is CASSPGDRGNIQYF. CDR3 DNA: TGTGCCAGCAGCCCCGGGGACAGAGGAAACATTCAGTACTTC.

This clone was recorded only once. The chain employs TRBV11-2 and TRBJ2-7; 7 bases fit TRBD1. CDR3 length: 14 residues. J lost 7 bases, V lost 4 bases, and 10 bases had no gene match. Germline V lookup: CDR1 SGHAT, CDR2 FQNNGV. In nucleotides, the CDR3 is TGTGCCAGCAGCTCAATCGACAGGGCGAGTGAGCAGTACTTC. Protein product: CASSSIDRASEQYF.

This chain links TRBV2 with TRBJ1-5; 7 nucleotides line up with TRBD1. V lost 5 bases, J lost 4 bases, and 2 bases stayed unmatched. The germline V gene encodes CDR1 SNHLY and CDR2 FYNNEI. This CDR3 comprises 13 residues. The CDR3, as DNA: TGTGCCAGCAGTTGGGACAGAAATCAGCCCCAGCATTTT. Translating it yields CASSWDRNQPQHF. Looking up the rest from reference TRBV2 and TRBJ1-5 gives the full variable domain: EPEVTQTPSHQVTQMGQEVILRCVPISNHLYFYWYRQILGQKVEFLVSFYNNEISEKSEIFDDQFSVERPDGSNFTLKIRSTKLEDSAMYFCASSWDRNQPQHFGDGTRLSIL.

The V call is TRBV5-6, the J call TRBJ2-7; TRBD2 matches 8 bases. The CDR3 runs 16 residues. The V and J ends lost 4 bases and 3 bases, in that order; junction bases with no gene match: 12. Germline V CDR1 and CDR2: SGHDT, YYEEEE. The CDR3 DNA reads TGTGCCAGCAGCCTCATAGCGGGGCTGAGCATCTACGAGCAGTACTTC. Translating it yields CASSLIAGLSIYEQYF.

The chain recombines TRBV6-1 with TRBJ2-3; a possible D gene is TRBD2 (7 bases). Germline CDR1 reads MNHNS; CDR2 reads SASEGT. Between the trimmed V and J ends, which lost 0 bases and 1 base, there was a span of 11 bases. This CDR3 has 16 amino acids. The CDR3: CASSEAGGLGTDTQYF. The CDR3 DNA reads TGTGCCAGCAGTGAAGCGGGGGGGCTCGGCACAGATACGCAGTATTTT.

The chain links TRBV2 to TRBJ1-3; 9 bases match TRBD1. Looked up from germline, CDR1 is SNHLY and CDR2 is FYNNEI. CDR3 length equals 14 residues. Trimming cost V 7 bases and J 4 bases; bases outside gene matches: 5. CDR3 sequence: CASIQGADGNTIYF. CDR3 DNA sequence: TGTGCCAGCATACAGGGGGCGGACGGAAACACCATATATTTT.

The chain recombines TRBV4-1 with TRBJ1-1, with a tentative D call TRBD1 (5 bases). Germline CDR1 MGHRA, CDR2 YSYEKL. Trimming removed 1 base from V and 8 bases from J, with 5 bases in between. CDR3 length: 11 amino acids. CDR3 DNA sequence: TGCGCCAGCAGCCAAGCAGGGGAAGCTTTCTTT. It translates to CASSQAGEAFF.

DNA for the CDR3: TGTGCCAGTAGTATAGATCGGTGGCGGATCAATTCACCCCTCCACTTT. Protein: CASSIDRWRINSPLHF. V is TRBV19 and J is TRBJ1-6; no definite D call. The V end lost 0 bases, the J end lost 7 bases, and 13 bases lay between the germline ends. Germline V CDR1 and CDR2: LNHDA, SQIVND (reference sequence). This CDR3 is 16 amino acids long.

The chain combines TRBV13 with TRBJ1-1, with a tentative D call TRBD1 (6 bases). Germline CDR1 PRHDT, CDR2 FYEKMQ (reference sequence). The CDR3 is made up of 15 amino acids. V dropped 3 bases and J dropped 4 bases, with 15 bases sitting between them. The CDR3 DNA reads as TGTGCCAGCAGCTTTAGATCGTTGGGGGCCACTGAAGCTTTCTTT. Translation: CASSFRSLGATEAFF.

The DNA of the CDR3 is TGTGCCACCAGCAGGGCGGGGGGGACCTATGGCTACACCTTC. Its protein product is CATSRAGGTYGYTF. V and J are TRBV15 and TRBJ1-2; TRBD1 might be the D (5 bases). The CDR3 runs 14 residues. Germline loops: CDR1 LNHNV, CDR2 YYDKDF (reference sequence). V was shortened by 3 bases and J by 4 bases, with 12 bases between the two germline ends.

The V and J genes are TRBV19 and TRBJ2-5, with 13 nucleotides matching TRBD2. Germline CDR1 and CDR2: LNHDA and SQIVND (reference sequence). The trim removed 7 bases at V and 2 bases at J, leaving 4 bases unmatched. The CDR3 has 15 residues. CDR3 amino acids: CASNPTSGGQETQYF. For the CDR3, the DNA is TGTGCCAGTAACCCGACTAGCGGGGGGCAAGAGACCCAGTACTTC. Complete variable domain (other parts from reference TRBV19 and TRBJ2-5): DGGITQSPKYLFRKEGQNVTLSCEQNLNHDAMYWYRQDPGQGLRLIYYSQIVNDFQKGDIAEGYSVSREKKESFPLTVTSAQKNPTAFYLCASNPTSGGQETQYFGPGTRLLVL.

This chain joins TRBV7-9 and TRBJ1-6; D is possibly TRBD1 (5 bases). V was shortened by 1 base and J by 8 bases, with 12 bases between the two germline ends. The germline gives CDR1 SEHNR, CDR2 FQNEAQ (reference sequence). CDR3 length: 15 amino acids. This chain's CDR3 is CASSLGDSRDSPLHF. The CDR3 DNA reads as TGTGCCAGCAGCTTAGGGGACTCGAGGGATTCACCCCTCCACTTT. Using reference TRBV7-9 and TRBJ1-6 for the parts outside the CDR3, the full variable domain is DTGVSQNPRHKITKRGQNVTFRCDPISEHNRLYWYRQTLGQGPEFLTYFQNEAQLEKSRLLSDRFSAERPKGSFSTLEIQRTEQGDSAMYLCASSLGDSRDSPLHFGNGTRLTVT.

This sequence joins TRBV3-1 (or the pseudogene TRBV3-2) and TRBJ2-3, with a possible D match to TRBD1 (6 bases). This CDR3 is 13 amino acids long. V was shortened by 5 bases and J by 8 bases, with 14 bases between the two germline ends. Germline CDR1 is LGHDT and CDR2 is YNNKEL (reference sequence). The CDR3 DNA reads as TGTGCCAGCAGCGGAACAGGGTCGAGTACGCAGTATTTT. Its protein product is CASSGTGSSTQYF.

This clone occurred once. The sample carries other DNA sequences with the same CDR3. J is TRBJ2-3 and V is TRBV11-2, with D perhaps matching TRBD2 (6 bases). The CDR3 consists of 14 residues. CDR1 and CDR2 from the germline V gene are SGHAT and FQNNGV. With 4 bases removed from V and 0 bases from J, the gap between germline ends came to 8 bases. The CDR3 DNA reads TGTGCCAGCAGCTCGGGGACTAGCACAGATACGCAGTATTTT. It translates to CASSSGTSTDTQYF. The full variable domain, rest sourced from reference TRBV11-2 and TRBJ2-3, is EAGVAQSPRYKIIEKRQSVAFWCNPISGHATLYWYQQILGQGPKLLIQFQNNGVVDDSQLPKDRFSAERLKGVDSTLKIQPAKLEDSAVYLCASSSGTSTDTQYFGPGTRLTVL.